These 30 T cell receptor beta chains were all obtained from the same sample, sequenced in a study of blood T cell repertoires in COVID-19. Assay used: immunoSEQ multiplex PCR; TCRdb lists only in-frame clones, some missing. The table has a few hundred thousand clones, roughly 87% seen once; the top ten hold approximately 4.1%. Sequencing input: peripheral blood. All receptors come from an older woman with COVID-19, enrolled during active disease.

The J gene is TRBJ2-5, the V gene TRBV12-5; 7 nucleotides line up with TRBD2. Germline CDR1 and CDR2: LGHNT and FRNRAP. This CDR3 has 14 residues. V lost 6 bases to trimming and J lost 1 base; unmatched junction nucleotides: 5. The CDR3 DNA reads as TGTGCTAGTGGGGGAGGGGTCGGCCAAGAGACCCAGTACTTC. This codes for CASGGGVGQETQYF.

The V gene is TRBV12-3 or TRBV12-4, the J gene TRBJ2-3; D possibly corresponds to TRBD1 (6 bases). V was shortened by 5 bases and J by 6 bases, with 6 bases between the two germline ends. CDR3 size: 11 residues. The CDR3 spells CASSTGDTQYF. For the CDR3, the DNA is TGTGCCAGCAGTACAGGGGATACGCAGTATTTT.

The chain is built from TRBV10-3 and TRBJ1-2; TRBD1 agrees at 9 bases. J was trimmed by 5 bases and V by 2 bases; bases with no gene match: 3. Per the germline V gene, CDR1 is ENHRY and CDR2 is SYGVKD. This CDR3 is built from 14 residues. The CDR3 here is CAISEGGQGYGYTF. The CDR3 DNA reads as TGTGCCATCAGTGAGGGGGGACAGGGATATGGCTACACCTTC.

The V call is TRBV6-1, the J call TRBJ1-6; 9 nucleotides line up with TRBD1. Germline values: CDR1 MNHNS, CDR2 SASEGT. V shed 1 base and J 10 bases; nucleotides not matched to a gene: 5. CDR3 size: 15 residues. The CDR3 region is CASSEVGQGRSPLHF. The CDR3 DNA sequence: TGTGCCAGCAGTGAAGTGGGACAGGGTCGATCACCCCTCCACTTT.

The chain has TRBV28 and TRBJ2-1, with 11 bases lining up with TRBD2. Germline CDR1 MDHEN, CDR2 SYDVKM. V lost 4 bases and J lost 4; bases outside the gene matches: 6. The CDR3 is made up of 16 amino acids. This chain's CDR3 is CASSSRLAGTYNEQFF. The CDR3 bases are TGTGCCAGCAGTTCCCGACTAGCGGGGACTTACAATGAGCAGTTCTTC.

This clone was recorded only once. The CDR3, as DNA: TGTGCCAGCAGCTTACTAAACTTCGGTTATGGCTACACCTTC. Its translation: CASSLLNFGYGYTF. The V and J genes are TRBV28 and TRBJ1-2, with D uncertain. The CDR3 runs 14 residues. Looked up from germline, CDR1 is MDHEN and CDR2 is SYDVKM. The V gene lost 6 bases and the J gene lost 5 bases, with 16 bases spanning the gap.

The J gene is TRBJ1-1, the V gene TRBV6-5, with TRBD1 matching 7 bases. Germline trimming cut 4 bases from V and 3 bases from J; bases unmatched to any gene: 11. CDR1 and CDR2 from the germline V gene are MNHEY and SVGAGI. The CDR3 runs 16 residues. The CDR3 sequence: CASSFGDSYRYTEAFF. CDR3 coding DNA: TGTGCCAGCAGTTTTGGGGACAGCTATCGGTACACTGAAGCTTTCTTT.

This clone was found once. The gene calls are TRBV2 and TRBJ1-1, with D uncertain. The CDR3 length is 13 residues. Between the trimmed V and J ends, which lost 4 bases and 3 bases, there was a span of 9 bases. The germline CDR1 and CDR2 sequences are SNHLY and FYNNEI. The CDR3 bases are TGTGCCAGCAGTGTGGGGAGGTACACTGAAGCTTTCTTT. Amino acids: CASSVGRYTEAFF.

V gene TRBV6-2 or TRBV6-3 combines with J gene TRBJ1-2; D ambiguous. Germline loops: CDR1 MNHEY, CDR2 SVGEGT. The CDR3 has 14 residues. Trimming pared 3 bases from V and 5 bases from J, leaving 13 bases between. This CDR3 is CASSYYLTEYGYTF. The CDR3 nucleotides are TGTGCCAGCAGTTATTATTTGACGGAGTATGGCTACACCTTC.

This chain joins TRBV7-9 and TRBJ2-1; D might be TRBD2 (5 bases). CDR1 and CDR2 from the germline V gene are SEHNR and FQNEAQ (reference sequence). Trimming cost V 4 bases and J 7 bases, with 14 bases left between them. The CDR3 runs 14 residues. CDR3 sequence reads: CASSSEGSRNEQFF. As DNA, the CDR3 is TGTGCCAGCAGCTCCGAGGGTAGTCGGAATGAGCAGTTCTTC. Supplemented by reference TRBV7-9 and TRBJ2-1, the full variable domain reads DTGVSQNPRHKITKRGQNVTFRCDPISEHNRLYWYRQTLGQGPEFLTYFQNEAQLEKSRLLSDRFSAERPKGSFSTLEIQRTEQGDSAMYLCASSSEGSRNEQFFGPGTRLTVL.

This clone was seen a handful of times. Distinct nucleotide sequences in the sample also encode this CDR3. The chain is built from TRBV3-1 (or the pseudogene TRBV3-2) and TRBJ2-7; D might be TRBD2 (5 bases). V shed 1 base and J shed 7 bases, with 5 bases lying between them. Germline V gives CDR1 LGHDT, CDR2 YNNKEL (reference sequence). CDR3 size: 11 residues. CDR3: CASSQAGEQYF. Here the CDR3 DNA reads TGTGCCAGCAGCCAAGCGGGGGAGCAGTACTTC.

V is TRBV3-1 (or the pseudogene TRBV3-2) and J is TRBJ2-3; 11 nucleotides match TRBD2. The CDR3 sequence is 17 residues long. CDR1 LGHDT and CDR2 YNNKEL come from the germline V gene (reference sequence). V shed 1 base and J 2 bases; nucleotides not matched to a gene: 5. The CDR3 DNA follows: TGTGCCAGCAGCCAAGGTACGACTAGCGGGAACACAGATACGCAGTATTTT. Translating gives CASSQGTTSGNTDTQYF.

This rearrangement joins TRBV20-1 to TRBJ1-1; D might be TRBD1 (6 bases). V was pared by 3 bases and J by 5 bases, with 13 bases between. Per germline, CDR1 DFQATT and CDR2 SNEGSKA (reference sequence). This CDR3 is built from 13 residues. The CDR3 DNA follows: TGCAGTGCTAGTGGCAGGGGAGGGACTGAAGCTTTCTTT. This gives the protein CSASGRGGTEAFF.

This chain joins TRBV19 and TRBJ2-3, with 10 bases identical to TRBD2. Unmatched junction bases numbered 6, after V lost 6 bases and J lost 6 bases. The CDR3 is 14 residues long. Germline values: CDR1 LNHDA, CDR2 SQIVND (reference sequence). The DNA of the CDR3 is TGTGCCAGTAGCCAGCGGGGGGGCTTCGATACGCAGTATTTT. Translating it yields CASSQRGGFDTQYF. Complete variable domain (other parts from reference TRBV19 and TRBJ2-3): DGGITQSPKYLFRKEGQNVTLSCEQNLNHDAMYWYRQDPGQGLRLIYYSQIVNDFQKGDIAEGYSVSREKKESFPLTVTSAQKNPTAFYLCASSQRGGFDTQYFGPGTRLTVL.

The chain joins TRBV2 to TRBJ1-5, with unresolved D. The V gene's germline CDR1 is SNHLY and CDR2 FYNNEI. V was pared by 1 base and J by 7 bases, with 8 bases between. The CDR3 consists of 13 residues. CDR3 loop: CASSEGLVQPQHF. In DNA, the CDR3 is TGTGCCAGCAGTGAAGGGCTCGTCCAGCCCCAGCATTTT.

V gene TRBV5-5 combines with J gene TRBJ2-2; TRBD2 agrees at 11 bases. Germline loops: CDR1 SGHKS, CDR2 YYEKEE (reference sequence). Trimming at V came to 4 bases and at J to 4 bases, leaving 9 bases not matched to a gene. This CDR3 is 17 amino acids long. The CDR3 loop is CASSITFSGGATGELFF. CDR3 bases: TGTGCCAGCAGCATTACCTTTAGCGGGGGGGCCACCGGGGAGCTGTTTTTT.

V and J are TRBV5-1 and TRBJ1-6, with a tentative D call TRBD1 (5 bases). V lost 0 bases to trimming and J lost 7 bases, with 14 bases between them. Germline V lookup: CDR1 SGHRS, CDR2 YFSETQ. This CDR3 contains 16 residues. Here the CDR3 DNA reads TGCGCCAGCAGCTTGGCCTATCAGGGTGGAAATTCACCCCTCCACTTT. As protein: CASSLAYQGGNSPLHF.

The chain links TRBV28 to TRBJ1-5; D is undetermined. The germline gives CDR1 MDHEN, CDR2 SYDVKM. The germline V and J ends were trimmed by 3 bases and 0 bases, with 6 bases remaining between them. The CDR3 sequence is 14 residues long. The CDR3 here is CASSLTLSNQPQHF. Written as DNA, the CDR3 is TGTGCCAGCAGTTTGACACTTAGCAATCAGCCCCAGCATTTT.

The genes are TRBV7-9 and TRBJ2-1, with D maybe TRBD2 (6 bases). Per germline, CDR1 SEHNR and CDR2 FQNEAQ (reference sequence). This CDR3 is built from 16 residues. The germline V and J ends were trimmed by 5 bases and 5 bases, with 19 bases remaining between them. DNA for the CDR3: TGTGCCAGCAGCCCCAGGGTATGGGGGGAGGACAATGAGCAGTTCTTC. This gives the protein CASSPRVWGEDNEQFF.

V is TRBV7-2 and J is TRBJ1-1; D is undetermined. Trimming left V 6 bases short and J 3 bases short, with 11 bases between. The germline V gene has CDR1 SGHTA and CDR2 FQGNSA. The CDR3 sequence is 13 residues long. This CDR3 is CASRNSGYTEAFF. The CDR3 DNA reads TGTGCCAGCAGAAACAGTGGGTACACTGAAGCTTTCTTT. The full variable domain, rest sourced from reference TRBV7-2 and TRBJ1-1, is GAGVSQSPSNKVTEKGKDVELRCDPISGHTALYWYRQSLGQGLEFLIYFQGNSAPDKSGLPSDRFSAERTGGSVSTLTIQRTQQEDSAVYLCASRNSGYTEAFFGQGTRLTVV.

The rearrangement joins TRBV19 to TRBJ1-2, with unresolved D. V was cut by 5 bases and J by 8 bases, with 15 bases left in between. CDR1 is LNHDA and CDR2 is SQIVND in the germline V gene (reference sequence). The CDR3 is 13 amino acids. The CDR3 DNA is TGTGCCAGTAGTCTAATGGACTCCCGAGGCTACACCTTC. Encoded protein: CASSLMDSRGYTF.

The chain joins TRBV7-2 to TRBJ2-7, with TRBD1 as a possible D gene (6 bases). Trimming cost V 7 bases and J 6 bases, with 19 bases left between them. CDR1 and CDR2 (germline): SGHTA, FQGNSA. The CDR3 runs 14 residues. The DNA for the CDR3 is TGTGCCAGCAACCCGGGACCGACAGGCGCCGAGCAGTACTTC. Amino acids: CASNPGPTGAEQYF.

The chain couples TRBV7-9 to TRBJ1-4; unclear D gene. The V and J ends lost 2 bases and 7 bases respectively, with 14 bases between them. This CDR3 comprises 15 residues. Germline V lookup: CDR1 SEHNR, CDR2 FQNEAQ (reference sequence). CDR3 nucleotides: TGTGCCAGCAGCTTATGGCTGGGCCGCTTTGAAAAACTGTTTTTT. Protein sequence: CASSLWLGRFEKLFF.

The rearrangement joins TRBV3-1 (or the pseudogene TRBV3-2) to TRBJ2-5, with 8 bases fitting TRBD2. This CDR3 contains 15 residues. Germline V gene sequence: CDR1 LGHDT, CDR2 YNNKEL (reference sequence). V lost 2 bases, J lost 5 bases, and 7 bases stayed unmatched. The CDR3 loop reads CASSQSTGGFETQYF. Here the CDR3 DNA reads TGTGCCAGCAGCCAATCAACGGGGGGGTTCGAGACCCAGTACTTC.

This clone has a single count. The V and J genes are TRBV11-2 and TRBJ1-1; 7 positions match TRBD1. This CDR3 contains 13 residues. Per the germline V gene, CDR1 is SGHAT and CDR2 is FQNNGV. V was pared by 5 bases and J by 3 bases, with 3 bases of the junction left unmatched. In DNA, the CDR3 is TGTGCCAGCAGCCTCGGGACAGACACTGAAGCTTTCTTT. Amino acids: CASSLGTDTEAFF.

This clone was observed many times. The rearrangement links TRBV9 to TRBJ2-1, with 12 bases identical to TRBD2. Germline V gene data show CDR1 as SGDLS and CDR2 as YYNGEE. CDR3 size: 18 residues. V shed 0 bases, J shed 1 base, and the junction held 5 bases outside the gene matches. The DNA for the CDR3 is TGTGCCAGCAGCGTAGCGGCTAGCGGGGGGGGATCCTACAATGAGCAGTTCTTC. Translation: CASSVAASGGGSYNEQFF.

The chain recombines TRBV30 with TRBJ1-5; 8 positions match TRBD1. CDR3 size: 19 residues. Unmatched junction bases numbered 20, after V lost 2 bases and J lost 5 bases. Per germline, CDR1 GTSNPN and CDR2 SVGIG (reference sequence). CDR3 protein: CAWSHLRGRGADGDQPQHF. The CDR3 DNA follows: TGTGCCTGGAGTCACCTCAGGGGGCGTGGAGCCGATGGCGATCAGCCCCAGCATTTT.

The J gene is TRBJ1-6, the V gene TRBV5-4, with 8 bases identical to TRBD1. CDR3 length: 15 residues. The germline gives CDR1 SGHNT, CDR2 YYREEE (reference sequence). V trimming: 4 bases; J trimming: 8 bases; junction bases outside the gene matches: 8. The DNA of the CDR3 is TGTGCCAGCAGCACCCGGACAGGGACAGATTCACCCCTCCACTTT. It translates to CASSTRTGTDSPLHF.

The chain is built from TRBV7-8 and TRBJ1-2; 7 positions agree with TRBD1. CDR1 SGHVS and CDR2 FQNEAQ come from the germline V gene. The CDR3 is 14 residues long. The J segment lost 3 bases and the V segment lost 3 bases, leaving 4 bases of the junction unmatched. The CDR3 DNA sequence: TGTGCCAGCAGCTTGCGACAGGGCGACTATGGCTACACCTTC. Its protein is CASSLRQGDYGYTF. Full variable domain (remainder filled in from reference TRBV7-8 and TRBJ1-2): GAGVSQSPRYKVAKRGQDVALRCDPISGHVSLFWYQQALGQGPEFLTYFQNEAQLDKSGLPSDRFFAERPEGSVSTLKIQRTQQEDSAVYLCASSLRQGDYGYTFGSGTRLTVV.

CDR3 sequence reads: CASTPPGLETQYF. CDR3 in DNA: TGTGCCAGCACCCCCCCTGGCTTGGAGACCCAGTACTTC. V gene TRBV3-1 (or the pseudogene TRBV3-2) combines with J gene TRBJ2-5; D unresolved. Trimming stripped 7 bases from V and 5 bases from J, with 14 bases between. The germline CDR1 and CDR2 sequences are LGHDT and YNNKEL (reference sequence). This CDR3 has 13 residues.